The rows below give T cell receptor beta chains drawn from one sample of a study of identical twins. In TCRdb, the 5' RACE reads were re-called with MiXCR into one record per CDR3 protein. The sample has 250,000 or so distinct CDR3 sequences, about 8.5% seen once. The data also belong to a second study, concerning yellow fever vaccine responses in identical twins.

Specimen: CD8+ T cells sorted from blood. All receptors come from a young woman in good health. Each CDR3 is given with its conserved first and last residue. The D gene is left open where the match is weak. Size is omitted from some rows. Given values are once, few, many or a class for expanded clones.

d_call	v_call	j_call	clone_size	cdr3_aa	cdr3_nt
-	TRBV6-6	TRBJ2-7	many	CASTGASSEQYF	TGTGCCAGCACCGGGGCCTCCTCCGAGCAGTACTTC
-	TRBV7-3	TRBJ2-3	few	CASSLRGPTSTDTQYF	TGTGCCAGCAGCTTAAGGGGGCCAACTAGCACAGATACGCAGTATTTT
-	TRBV2	TRBJ1-2	few	CATKGYGYTF	TGTGCTACCAAGGGTTACGGCTACACCTTC
-	TRBV6-6	TRBJ2-1	-	CASGQLYNEQFF	TGTGCCAGCGGTCAGTTGTACAATGAGCAGTTCTTC
-	TRBV6-1	TRBJ1-1	many	CASSERLGKNTEAFF	TGTGCCAGCAGTGAACGGCTAGGGAAGAACACTGAAGCTTTCTTT
-	TRBV5-6	TRBJ2-2	many	CASSLWQANTGELFF	TGTGCCAGCAGCTTGTGGCAGGCGAACACCGGGGAGCTGTTTTTT
-	TRBV7-6	TRBJ1-6	many	CASSLEFDSPLHF	TGTGCCAGCAGCTTAGAATTCGATTCACCCCTCCACTTT
TRBD2	TRBV6-1	TRBJ2-7	-	CASSRGLAGEIFYEQYF	TGTGCCAGCAGTCGAGGACTAGCGGGAGAAATCTTCTACGAGCAGTACTTC
-	TRBV7-9	TRBJ2-5	-	CASSLAPWTDQYF	TGTGCCAGCAGCTTAGCGCCCTGGACAGACCAGTACTTC
-	TRBV27	TRBJ2-1	few	CASSFGPYNEQFF	TGTGCCAGCAGTTTTGGTCCGTACAATGAGCAGTTCTTC
TRBD1	TRBV4-3	TRBJ2-3	many	CASSQDLGQGPDTQYF	TGCGCCAGCAGCCAAGATCTAGGACAGGGGCCAGATACGCAGTATTTT
-	TRBV12-3/TRBV12-4	TRBJ2-1	many	CASSSRPGEFYEQFF	TGTGCCAGCAGTTCCCGGCCAGGGGAGTTCTATGAGCAGTTCTTC
TRBD1	TRBV4-3	TRBJ2-7	many	CASSQDRTGYEQYF	TGCGCCAGCAGCCAAGACCGGACAGGCTACGAGCAGTACTTC
TRBD2	TRBV7-8	TRBJ2-7	few	CASSLGLAGGPNEQYF	TGTGCCAGCAGCTTAGGACTAGCGGGGGGGCCCAACGAGCAGTACTTC
-	TRBV19	TRBJ1-1	few	CASMYTEAFF	TGTGCCAGTATGTACACTGAAGCTTTCTTT
-	TRBV6-4	TRBJ2-3	many	CASSEGGQSTDTQYF	TGTGCCAGCAGTGAAGGCGGACAGAGCACAGATACGCAGTATTTT
-	TRBV6-5	TRBJ2-2	many	CASSYSSGAGELFF	TGTGCCAGCAGTTACAGCTCTGGGGCCGGGGAGCTGTTTTTT
TRBD2	TRBV2	TRBJ2-3	few	CASNERLAGGYGRHTQYF	TGTGCCAGCAACGAACGGCTAGCGGGGGGGTACGGTAGGCATACGCAGTATTTT
-	TRBV20-1	TRBJ2-7	-	CSAPDKNSYEQYF	TGCAGTGCCCCGGATAAAAACTCCTACGAGCAGTACTTC
-	TRBV20-1	TRBJ2-7	many	CSARLKGSYEQYF	TGCAGTGCTAGACTTAAGGGGTCCTACGAGCAGTACTTC
TRBD2	TRBV11-3	TRBJ2-2	few	CASSPREREHTGELFF	TGTGCCAGCAGCCCCCGTGAGCGGGAACACACCGGGGAGCTGTTTTTT
-	TRBV7-8	TRBJ2-1	-	CASSLDVRRGQFF	TGTGCCAGCAGCTTAGATGTCAGGAGAGGACAGTTCTTC
-	TRBV10-3	TRBJ2-7	many	CAISPDWGESSYEQYF	TGTGCCATCAGTCCCGACTGGGGAGAGAGCTCCTACGAGCAGTACTTC
TRBD1	TRBV7-9	TRBJ2-1	few	CASRRGQGDNEQFF	TGTGCCAGCAGACGGGGACAGGGGGACAATGAGCAGTTCTTC
-	TRBV6-5	TRBJ2-5	few	CASSYEKETQYF	TGTGCCAGCAGTTATGAAAAAGAGACCCAGTACTTC
-	TRBV12-3/TRBV12-4	TRBJ2-7	many	CASSRDGLEQYF	TGTGCCAGCAGCCGAGATGGTCTAGAGCAGTACTTC